Listed here are 11 T cell receptor beta chains from one sample, sequenced in a study of shared T cell receptors in the human thymus. Sequencing was performed with immunoSEQ multiplex PCR; in TCRdb, only in-frame clones are kept and a portion is missing. The table shows some 760,000 clones, with over 75% occurring only once. These same records also appear under a second study, on human thymus T cells.

Material: thymocytes. These receptors all stem from a girl in the first two years of life with a congenital heart defect.

The V gene is TRBV5-1, the J gene TRBJ1-6; no reliable D call. Germline assignment: CDR1 SGHRS and CDR2 YFSETQ. Trimming removed 5 bases at V and 9 bases at J, with 9 bases between. This CDR3 region has 12 residues. The CDR3 sequence: CASRPSGSPLHF. The CDR3 region has the DNA TGCGCCAGCAGACCCTCCGGTTCACCCCTCCACTTT.

This chain connects TRBV2 to TRBJ1-5; a possible D gene is TRBD1 (6 bases). Germline loops: CDR1 SNHLY, CDR2 FYNNEI. This CDR3 region has 19 residues. Trimming shortened V by 0 bases and J by 0 bases, and 18 bases separated the two germline ends. The DNA of the CDR3 is TGTGCCAGCAGTGAAGCTGGACAGCCGGTTTTATATAGCAATCAGCCCCAGCATTTT. It translates to CASSEAGQPVLYSNQPQHF.

The CDR3 nucleotides read TGTGCCAGCAGACCCTCTCGGGGAGGGGACAAAGAGACCCAGTACTTC. Amino acids: CASRPSRGGDKETQYF. The gene calls are TRBV2 and TRBJ2-5; D may be TRBD2 (7 bases). The CDR3 is 16 residues long. Per germline, CDR1 SNHLY and CDR2 FYNNEI. V gave up 6 bases and J gave up 3 bases, with 20 bases separating them.

This clone was found a few times. This chain connects TRBV5-1 to TRBJ1-4; 9 positions match TRBD1. Per germline, CDR1 SGHRS and CDR2 YFSETQ. This CDR3 comprises 16 residues. Germline trimming cut 4 bases from V and 8 bases from J; bases unmatched to any gene: 12. As DNA, the CDR3 is TGCGCCAGCAGCGAATACAGGGGGCGTAATGCGGAAAAACTGTTTTTT. This gives the protein CASSEYRGRNAEKLFF.

The chain employs TRBV4-2 and TRBJ1-2; 10 positions match TRBD1. With V trimmed by 3 bases and J by 4 bases, 2 bases remained unmatched. This CDR3 has 14 amino acids. CDR1 is LGHNA, CDR2 YNFKEQ, per germline. The CDR3 loop is CASSHRQGAYGYTF. The CDR3 nucleotides read TGTGCCAGCAGCCATAGACAGGGGGCCTATGGCTACACCTTC.

Here the CDR3 DNA reads TGTGCCAGCTCACCTCACCCGACTAGCTACAATGAGCAGTTCTTC. This gives the protein CASSPHPTSYNEQFF. The rearrangement links TRBV18 to TRBJ2-1, with D perhaps matching TRBD2 (6 bases). The germline CDR1 and CDR2 sequences are KGHSH and LQKENI. This CDR3 spans 15 amino acids. Trimming took off 3 bases at V and 3 bases at J, with 12 bases between the two ends.

This sequence joins TRBV6-5 and TRBJ1-1; 9 positions match TRBD1. The CDR3 is made up of 16 amino acids. Germline V gene sequence: CDR1 MNHEY, CDR2 SVGAGI. J was trimmed by 1 base and V by 0 bases; bases with no gene match: 3. The CDR3 nucleotides are TGTGCCAGCAGTTACTCGGGACAGGGAGGGAACACTGAAGCTTTCTTT. Its protein is CASSYSGQGGNTEAFF.

The chain joins TRBV30 to TRBJ1-3, with D possibly matching TRBD1 (5 bases). The ends were cut back, 1 base at V and 1 base at J, with 11 bases in the middle. CDR1 is GTSNPN, CDR2 SVGIG, per germline (reference sequence). The CDR3 has 15 amino acids. The CDR3, as DNA: TGTGCCTGGAGTGCCACAGGAACATCTGGAAACACCATATATTTT. Residues: CAWSATGTSGNTIYF. Using reference TRBV30 and TRBJ1-3 for the parts outside the CDR3, the full variable domain is SQTIHQWPATLVQPVGSPLSLECTVEGTSNPNLYWYRQAAGRGLQLLFYSVGIGQISSEVPQNLSASRPQDRQFILSSKKLLLSDSGFYLCAWSATGTSGNTIYFGEGSWLTVV.

This rearrangement joins TRBV6-5 to TRBJ2-3, with 10 bases aligning to TRBD1. CDR3 size: 16 residues. CDR1 is MNHEY, CDR2 SVGAGI, per germline. The J segment lost 3 bases and the V segment lost 2 bases, leaving 5 bases of the junction unmatched. This CDR3 is CASSYRTGGDTDTQYF. CDR3 coding DNA: TGTGCCAGCAGTTACCGGACAGGGGGAGATACAGATACGCAGTATTTT.

The chain employs TRBV29-1 and TRBJ1-1; TRBD1 aligns across 10 bases. CDR1 is SQVTM, CDR2 ANQGSEA, per germline. Germline trimming cut 5 bases from V and 0 bases from J; bases unmatched to any gene: 15. The CDR3 length is 18 residues. The CDR3, as DNA: TGCAGCGTTCCCGGGACAGGGGATAGAGAGGGAATGAACACTGAAGCTTTCTTT. Protein product: CSVPGTGDREGMNTEAFF. Together with reference TRBV29-1 and TRBJ1-1, the CDR3 gives the full variable domain: SAVISQKPSRDICQRGTSLTIQCQVDSQVTMMFWYRQQPGQSLTLIATANQGSEATYESGFVIDKFPISRPNLTFSTLTVSNMSPEDSSIYLCSVPGTGDREGMNTEAFFGQGTRLTVV.

As regards this clone: This sample also contains other DNA sequences that code for the same CDR3. The chain joins TRBV5-6 to TRBJ1-1; 7 nucleotides match TRBD1. Germline-derived CDR1 and CDR2 are SGHDT and YYEEEE. J was trimmed by 1 base and V by 3 bases; bases with no gene match: 18. This CDR3 contains 19 residues. The CDR3 reads CASSYGPQRDSTENTEAFF. The CDR3 DNA sequence: TGTGCCAGCAGCTATGGGCCTCAACGGGACAGCACAGAGAACACTGAAGCTTTCTTT.